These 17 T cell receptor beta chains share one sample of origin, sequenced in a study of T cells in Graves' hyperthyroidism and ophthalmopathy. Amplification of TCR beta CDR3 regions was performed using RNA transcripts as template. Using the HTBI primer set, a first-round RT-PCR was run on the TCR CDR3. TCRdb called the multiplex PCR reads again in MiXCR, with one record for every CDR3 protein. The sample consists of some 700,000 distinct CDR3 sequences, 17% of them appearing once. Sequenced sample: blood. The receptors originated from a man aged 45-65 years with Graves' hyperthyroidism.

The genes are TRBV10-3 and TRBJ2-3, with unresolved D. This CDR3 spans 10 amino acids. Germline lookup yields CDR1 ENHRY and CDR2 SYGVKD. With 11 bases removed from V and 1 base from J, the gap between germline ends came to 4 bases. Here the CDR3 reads CAGCTDTQYF. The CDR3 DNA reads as TGTGCCGGATGCACAGATACGCAGTATTTT.

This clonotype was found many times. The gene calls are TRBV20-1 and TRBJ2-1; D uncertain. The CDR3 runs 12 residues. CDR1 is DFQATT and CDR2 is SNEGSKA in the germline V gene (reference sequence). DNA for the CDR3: TGCAGCGCCGAAGGATCCTACAATGAGCAGTTCTTC. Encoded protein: CSAEGSYNEQFF.

Here the CDR3 DNA reads TGTGCCACCAGCAGGAATACAGCCTCTGGAAACACCATATATTTT. Residues: CATSRNTASGNTIYF. This chain uses TRBV15 with TRBJ1-3; D is uncertain. Germline-derived CDR1 and CDR2 are LNHNV and YYDKDF (reference sequence). CDR3 size: 15 residues. V gave up 3 bases and J gave up 0 bases, with 9 bases separating them. Filled out from reference TRBV15 and TRBJ1-3, the complete variable domain reads DAMVIQNPRYQVTQFGKPVTLSCSQTLNHNVMYWYQQKSSQAPKLLFHYYDKDFNNEADTPDNFQSRRPNTSFCFLDIRSPGLGDTAMYLCATSRNTASGNTIYFGEGSWLTVV.

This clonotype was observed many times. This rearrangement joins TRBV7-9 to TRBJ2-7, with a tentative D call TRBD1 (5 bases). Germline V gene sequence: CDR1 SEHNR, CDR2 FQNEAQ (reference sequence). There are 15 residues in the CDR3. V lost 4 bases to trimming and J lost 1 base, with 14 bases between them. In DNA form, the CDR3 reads TGTGCCAGCAGCTCGAGTGACAGTCCGTCCTACGAGCAGTACTTC. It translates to CASSSSDSPSYEQYF.

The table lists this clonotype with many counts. This CDR3 is CAISQGTGELFF. The CDR3 coding sequence is TGTGCCATCTCGCAGGGGACCGGGGAGCTGTTTTTT. The chain carries TRBV6-2 or TRBV6-3 and TRBJ2-2; maybe TRBD1 (6 bases). CDR1 and CDR2 from the germline V gene are MNHEY and SVGEGT. This CDR3 comprises 12 residues. V shed 10 bases and J shed 5 bases, with 11 bases lying between them.

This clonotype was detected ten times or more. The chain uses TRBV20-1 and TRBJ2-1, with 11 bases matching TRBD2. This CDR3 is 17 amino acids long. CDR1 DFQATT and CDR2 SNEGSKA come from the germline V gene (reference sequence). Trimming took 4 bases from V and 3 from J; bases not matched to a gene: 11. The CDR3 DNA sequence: TGCAGTGCTACCTCTCTCGAACTAGCGGGAGTCTACAATGAGCAGTTCTTC. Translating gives CSATSLELAGVYNEQFF.

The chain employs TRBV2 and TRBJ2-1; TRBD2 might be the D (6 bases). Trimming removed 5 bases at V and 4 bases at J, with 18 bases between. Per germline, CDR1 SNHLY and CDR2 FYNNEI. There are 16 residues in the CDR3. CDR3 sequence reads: CASSPAGDSFYNEQFF. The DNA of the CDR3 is TGTGCCAGCAGTCCCGCTGGGGACTCTTTTTACAATGAGCAGTTCTTC.

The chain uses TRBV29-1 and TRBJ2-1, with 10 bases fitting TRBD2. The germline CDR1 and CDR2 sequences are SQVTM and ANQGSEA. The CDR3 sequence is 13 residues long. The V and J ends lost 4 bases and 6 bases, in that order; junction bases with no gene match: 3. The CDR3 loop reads CSVGSGRVNEQFF. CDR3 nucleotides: TGCAGCGTTGGGAGCGGGAGGGTCAATGAGCAGTTCTTC.

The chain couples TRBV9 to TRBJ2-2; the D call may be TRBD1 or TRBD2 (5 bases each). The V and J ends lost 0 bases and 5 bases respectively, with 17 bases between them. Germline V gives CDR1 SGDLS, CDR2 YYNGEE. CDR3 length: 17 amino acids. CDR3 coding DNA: TGTGCCAGCAGCGTAGCGGTTGGGGGAGAGCGAACCGGGGAGCTGTTTTTT. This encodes CASSVAVGGERTGELFF. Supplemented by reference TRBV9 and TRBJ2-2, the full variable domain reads DSGVTQTPKHLITATGQRVTLRCSPRSGDLSVYWYQQSLDQGLQFLIQYYNGEERAKGNILERFSAQQFPDLHSELNLSSLELGDSALYFCASSVAVGGERTGELFFGEGSRLTVL.

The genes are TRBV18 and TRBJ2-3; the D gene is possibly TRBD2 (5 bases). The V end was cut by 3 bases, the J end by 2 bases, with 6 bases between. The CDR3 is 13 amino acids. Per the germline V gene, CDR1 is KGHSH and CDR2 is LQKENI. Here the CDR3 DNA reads TGTGCCAGCTCACCGAGGGCCACAGATACGCAGTATTTT. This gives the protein CASSPRATDTQYF.

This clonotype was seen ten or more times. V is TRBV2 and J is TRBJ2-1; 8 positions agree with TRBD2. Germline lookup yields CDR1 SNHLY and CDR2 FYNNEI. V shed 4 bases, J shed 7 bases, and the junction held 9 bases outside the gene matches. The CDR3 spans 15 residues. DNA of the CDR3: TGTGCCAGCAGTGGCGAGCAGAGCGGGAGAAATGAGCAGTTCTTC. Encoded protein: CASSGEQSGRNEQFF.

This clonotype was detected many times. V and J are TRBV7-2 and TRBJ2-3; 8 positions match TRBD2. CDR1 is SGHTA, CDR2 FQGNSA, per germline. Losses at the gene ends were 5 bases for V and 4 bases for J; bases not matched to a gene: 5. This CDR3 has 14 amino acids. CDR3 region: CASSISGMADTQYF. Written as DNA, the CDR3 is TGTGCCAGCAGCATTAGCGGGATGGCAGATACGCAGTATTTT.

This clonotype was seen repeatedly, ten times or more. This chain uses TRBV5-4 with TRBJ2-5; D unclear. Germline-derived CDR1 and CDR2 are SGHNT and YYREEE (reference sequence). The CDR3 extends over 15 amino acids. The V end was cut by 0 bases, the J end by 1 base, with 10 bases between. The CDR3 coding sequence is TGTGCCAGCAGCTTGGATCCCGAGGCCCAAGAGACCCAGTACTTC. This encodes CASSLDPEAQETQYF.

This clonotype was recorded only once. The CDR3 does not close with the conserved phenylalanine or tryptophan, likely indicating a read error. The CDR3 loop is CASSPERAGNQPQHL. The CDR3 nucleotides are TGTGCCAGCAGCCCCGAAAGGGCAGGCAATCAGCCCCAGCATTTA. The chain links TRBV7-2 to TRBJ1-5; D remains ambiguous. The V end was cut by 5 bases, the J end by 2 bases, with 13 bases between. The CDR3 spans 15 residues. The V gene's germline CDR1 is SGHTA and CDR2 FQGNSA.

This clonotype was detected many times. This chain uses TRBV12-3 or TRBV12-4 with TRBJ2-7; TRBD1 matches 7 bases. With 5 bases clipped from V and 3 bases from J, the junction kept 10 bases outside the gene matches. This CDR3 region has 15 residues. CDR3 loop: CASSEQGFGSYEQYF. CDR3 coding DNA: TGTGCCAGCAGTGAACAGGGGTTTGGGAGCTACGAGCAGTACTTC.

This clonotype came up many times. CDR3 sequence: CASSPTDWPYNEQFF. DNA of the CDR3: TGTGCCAGCAGCCCAACGGACTGGCCGTACAATGAGCAGTTCTTC. The V gene is TRBV11-2, the J gene TRBJ2-1; maybe TRBD2 (5 bases). V gave up 5 bases and J gave up 4 bases, with 15 bases separating them. The CDR3 spans 15 residues. In germline, CDR1 is SGHAT, CDR2 FQNNGV.

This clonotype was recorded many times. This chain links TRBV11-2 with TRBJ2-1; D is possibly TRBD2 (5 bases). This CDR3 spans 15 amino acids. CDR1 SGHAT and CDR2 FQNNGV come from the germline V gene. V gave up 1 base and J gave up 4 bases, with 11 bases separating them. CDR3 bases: TGTGCCAGCAGCTTAGCGGGGTTGGGGTACAATGAGCAGTTCTTC. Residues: CASSLAGLGYNEQFF.